One sample yielded the 2 T cell receptor beta chains listed below, sequenced in a study of blood T cell repertoires in COVID-19. Sequencing used immunoSEQ multiplex PCR; TCRdb keeps in-frame clones, though not all of them. The table records tens of thousands of clones, around four fifths of them present only once. Specimen: peripheral blood. All receptors derive from a human donor in a cohort sampled during active COVID-19.

The chain employs TRBV19 and TRBJ2-2; 8 nucleotides match TRBD2. Germline V gene data show CDR1 as LNHDA and CDR2 as SQIVND (reference sequence). Losses at the gene ends were 6 bases for V and 6 bases for J; bases not matched to a gene: 9. CDR3 length: 15 residues. The CDR3 DNA sequence: TGTGCCAGTAGAGGACGAGCGGGAGAGGCCGGGGAGCTGTTTTTT. Translating it yields CASRGRAGEAGELFF.

This chain uses TRBV9 with TRBJ2-3; D is perhaps TRBD2 (7 bases). The CDR3 is 15 amino acids. V lost 4 bases and J lost 5, with 17 bases in between. Germline CDR1 reads SGDLS; CDR2 reads YYNGEE. CDR3 DNA sequence: TGTGCCAGCAGCCCCCGGGGGGCTCTGGGAGATACGCAGTATTTT. This translates into CASSPRGALGDTQYF.